What follows describes a single T cell receptor beta chain. Its cognate antigen is unknown. This specimen belongs to a study of cytomegalovirus exposure and HLA in healthy donors. Study-wide points: Most TCR sequences were seen very rarely across donors, but some public TCRs occurred in many. Specificity for CMV antigens was confirmed in vitro for a few of the CMV-associated chains.

The donors were in the roughly 130-subject validation cohort, distinct from the roughly 600-subject first cohort. The repertoire was sequenced with immunoSEQ multiplex PCR; TCRdb's copy has only in-frame clones and lacks some. Found here are some 44,000 clones, 90% to 95% of them singletons; the top ten hold roughly 5.8%. Germline CDR1 and CDR2: LNHNV and YYDKDF (reference sequence). V was cut by 4 bases and J by 5 bases, with 9 bases left in between. The CDR3 has 13 residues. The chain joins TRBV15 to TRBJ2-1; the D gene is possibly TRBD2 (5 bases). The sequencing input was PBMCs. This sequence originates from a man younger than 35 in good health and CMV-seronegative. The CDR3 spells CATSIVANNEQFF. For the CDR3, the DNA is TGTGCCACCAGCATCGTAGCGAACAATGAGCAGTTCTTC.